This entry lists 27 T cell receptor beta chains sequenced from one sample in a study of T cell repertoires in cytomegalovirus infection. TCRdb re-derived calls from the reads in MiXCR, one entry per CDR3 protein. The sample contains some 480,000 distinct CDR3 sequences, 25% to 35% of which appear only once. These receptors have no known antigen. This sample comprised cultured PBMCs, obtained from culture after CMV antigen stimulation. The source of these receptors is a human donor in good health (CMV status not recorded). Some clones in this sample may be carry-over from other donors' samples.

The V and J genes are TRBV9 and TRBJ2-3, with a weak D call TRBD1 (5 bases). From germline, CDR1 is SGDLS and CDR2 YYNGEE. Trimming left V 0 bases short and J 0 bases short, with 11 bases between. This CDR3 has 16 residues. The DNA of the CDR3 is TGTGCCAGCAGCGTAGGTCTGGGGCCTAGCACAGATACGCAGTATTTT. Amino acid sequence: CASSVGLGPSTDTQYF. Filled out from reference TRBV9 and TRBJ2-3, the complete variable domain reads DSGVTQTPKHLITATGQRVTLRCSPRSGDLSVYWYQQSLDQGLQFLIQYYNGEERAKGNILERFSAQQFPDLHSELNLSSLELGDSALYFCASSVGLGPSTDTQYFGPGTRLTVL.

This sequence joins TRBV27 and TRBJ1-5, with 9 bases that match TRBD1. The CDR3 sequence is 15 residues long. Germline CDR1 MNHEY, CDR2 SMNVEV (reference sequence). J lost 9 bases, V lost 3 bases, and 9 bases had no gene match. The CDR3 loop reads CASSFGQGSGWPQHF. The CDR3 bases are TGTGCCAGCAGTTTTGGACAGGGGAGTGGATGGCCCCAGCATTTT.

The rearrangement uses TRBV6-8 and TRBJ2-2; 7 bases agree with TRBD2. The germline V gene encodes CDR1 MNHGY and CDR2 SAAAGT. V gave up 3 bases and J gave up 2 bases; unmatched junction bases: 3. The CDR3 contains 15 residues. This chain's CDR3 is CASSYAGVNTGELFF. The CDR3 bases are TGTGCCAGCAGTTATGCGGGAGTTAACACCGGGGAGCTGTTTTTT.

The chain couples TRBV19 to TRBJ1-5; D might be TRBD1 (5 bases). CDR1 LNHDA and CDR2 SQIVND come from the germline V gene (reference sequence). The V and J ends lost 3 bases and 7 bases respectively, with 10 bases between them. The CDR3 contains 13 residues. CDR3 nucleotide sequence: TGTGCCAGTAGTATTTGGGGCGGCCAGCCCCAGCATTTT. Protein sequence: CASSIWGGQPQHF.

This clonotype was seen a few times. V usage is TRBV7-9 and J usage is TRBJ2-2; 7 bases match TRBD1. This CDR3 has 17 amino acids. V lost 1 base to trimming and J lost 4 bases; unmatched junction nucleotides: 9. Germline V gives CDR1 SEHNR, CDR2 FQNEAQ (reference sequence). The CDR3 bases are TGTGCCAGCAGCTTAGGCCTCGGGACAGCGAGCACCGGGGAGCTGTTTTTT. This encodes CASSLGLGTASTGELFF.

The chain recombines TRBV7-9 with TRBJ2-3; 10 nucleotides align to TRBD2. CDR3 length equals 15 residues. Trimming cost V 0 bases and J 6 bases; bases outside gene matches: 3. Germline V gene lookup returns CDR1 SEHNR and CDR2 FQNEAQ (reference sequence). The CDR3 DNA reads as TGTGCCAGCAGCTTAGCTGTGGGACTAGCGGATACGCAGTATTTT. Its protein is CASSLAVGLADTQYF.

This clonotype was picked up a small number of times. CDR3 loop: CASSSTSSGRANEQFF. In DNA, the CDR3 is TGTGCCAGCAGTTCCACCTCTAGCGGGAGGGCCAATGAGCAGTTCTTC. V usage is TRBV6-2 or TRBV6-3 and J usage is TRBJ2-1; TRBD2 matches 12 bases. The germline CDR1 and CDR2 sequences are MNHEY and SVGEGT. The junction had 7 bases not matched to a gene; V was cut back by 4 bases and J by 6 bases. This CDR3 region has 16 residues.

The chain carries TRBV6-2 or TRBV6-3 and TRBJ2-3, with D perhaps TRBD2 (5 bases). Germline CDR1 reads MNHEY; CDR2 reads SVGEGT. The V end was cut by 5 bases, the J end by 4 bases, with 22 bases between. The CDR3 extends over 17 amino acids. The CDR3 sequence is CASSGNWEERRADTQYF. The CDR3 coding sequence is TGTGCCAGCAGTGGGAATTGGGAAGAGCGGAGAGCAGATACGCAGTATTTT.

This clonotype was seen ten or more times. CDR3 in DNA: TGTGCCAGCAGCCCATTTCGGCATTCTGGTTTGAACACTGAAGCTTTCTTT. Its protein is CASSPFRHSGLNTEAFF. The rearrangement uses TRBV7-2 and TRBJ1-1; no clear D. Germline CDR1 is SGHTA and CDR2 is FQGNSA. V dropped 5 bases and J dropped 0 bases, with 19 bases sitting between them. The length of the CDR3 is 17 residues.

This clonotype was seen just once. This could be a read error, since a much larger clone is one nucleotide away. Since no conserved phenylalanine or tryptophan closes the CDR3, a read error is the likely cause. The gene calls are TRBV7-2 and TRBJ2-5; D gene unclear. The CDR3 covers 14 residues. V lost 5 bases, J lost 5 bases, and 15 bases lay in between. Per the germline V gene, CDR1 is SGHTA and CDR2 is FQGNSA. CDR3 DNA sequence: TGTGCCAGCAGCCCAGGTCTAGGATTTGAGACCCAGTACTAC. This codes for CASSPGLGFETQYY.

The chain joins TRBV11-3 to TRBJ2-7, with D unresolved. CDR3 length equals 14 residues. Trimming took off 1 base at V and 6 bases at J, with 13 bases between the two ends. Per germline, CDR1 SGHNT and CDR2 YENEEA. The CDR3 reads CASSLGLPPSEQYV. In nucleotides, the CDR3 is TGTGCCAGCAGCTTAGGACTCCCCCCGTCCGAGCAGTACGTC.

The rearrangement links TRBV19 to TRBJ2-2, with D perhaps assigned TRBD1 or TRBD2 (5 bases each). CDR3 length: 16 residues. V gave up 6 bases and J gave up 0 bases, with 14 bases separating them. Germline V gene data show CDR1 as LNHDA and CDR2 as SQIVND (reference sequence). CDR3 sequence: CASRTLLGANTGELFF. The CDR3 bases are TGTGCCAGTAGAACCCTGCTGGGGGCGAACACCGGGGAGCTGTTTTTT.

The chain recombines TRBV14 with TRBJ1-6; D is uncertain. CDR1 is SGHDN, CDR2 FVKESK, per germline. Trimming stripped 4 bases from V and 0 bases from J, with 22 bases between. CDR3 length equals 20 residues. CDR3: CASSPRIDRWASSYNSPLHF. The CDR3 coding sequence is TGTGCCAGCAGCCCGCGAATAGATAGGTGGGCGAGCTCCTATAATTCACCCCTCCACTTT.

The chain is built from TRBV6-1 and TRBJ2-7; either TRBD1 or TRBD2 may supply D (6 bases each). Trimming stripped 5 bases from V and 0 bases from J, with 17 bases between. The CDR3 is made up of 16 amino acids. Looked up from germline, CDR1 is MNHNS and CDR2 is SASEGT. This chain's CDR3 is CASSILGGDNSYEQYF. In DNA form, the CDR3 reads TGTGCCAGCAGTATCCTCGGAGGGGACAACTCCTACGAGCAGTACTTC.

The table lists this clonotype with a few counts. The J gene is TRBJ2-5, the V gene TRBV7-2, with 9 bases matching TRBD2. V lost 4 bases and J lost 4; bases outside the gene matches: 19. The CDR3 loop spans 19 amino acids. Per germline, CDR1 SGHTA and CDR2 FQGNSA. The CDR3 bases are TGTGCCAGCAGCTCACCATTGGAGTTAATTAGCGGGAGCGGAGAGACCCAGTACTTC. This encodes CASSSPLELISGSGETQYF.

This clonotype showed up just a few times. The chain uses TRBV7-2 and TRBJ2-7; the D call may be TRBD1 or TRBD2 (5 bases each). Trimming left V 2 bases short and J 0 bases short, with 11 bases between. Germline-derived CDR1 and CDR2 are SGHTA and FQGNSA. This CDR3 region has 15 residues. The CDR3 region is CASSLRGAGSYEQYF. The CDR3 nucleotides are TGTGCCAGCAGCTTAAGGGGAGCAGGCTCCTACGAGCAGTACTTC. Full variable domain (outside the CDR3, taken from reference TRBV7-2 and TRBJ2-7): GAGVSQSPSNKVTEKGKDVELRCDPISGHTALYWYRQSLGQGLEFLIYFQGNSAPDKSGLPSDRFSAERTGGSVSTLTIQRTQQEDSAVYLCASSLRGAGSYEQYFGPGTRLTVT.

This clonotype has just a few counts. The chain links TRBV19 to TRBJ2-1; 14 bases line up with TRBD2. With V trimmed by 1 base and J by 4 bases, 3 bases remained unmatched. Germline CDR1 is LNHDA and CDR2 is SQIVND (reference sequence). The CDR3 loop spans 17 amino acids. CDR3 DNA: TGTGCCAGTAGTATAGGGACTAGCGGGAGGCTTTACAATGAGCAGTTCTTC. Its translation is CASSIGTSGRLYNEQFF.

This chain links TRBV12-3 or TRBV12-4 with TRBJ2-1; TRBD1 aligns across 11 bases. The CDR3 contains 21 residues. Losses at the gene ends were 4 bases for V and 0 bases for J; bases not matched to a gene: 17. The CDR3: CASSSPGGDRGSAGSYNEQFF. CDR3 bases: TGTGCCAGCAGTTCACCTGGTGGGGACAGGGGGTCAGCGGGCTCCTACAATGAGCAGTTCTTC.

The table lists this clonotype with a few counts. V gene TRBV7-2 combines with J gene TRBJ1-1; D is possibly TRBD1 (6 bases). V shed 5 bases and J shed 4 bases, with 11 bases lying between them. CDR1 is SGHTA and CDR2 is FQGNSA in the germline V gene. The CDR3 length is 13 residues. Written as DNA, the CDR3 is TGTGCCAGCAGCCGTACAGGGCTCACTGAAGCTTTCTTT. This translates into CASSRTGLTEAFF.

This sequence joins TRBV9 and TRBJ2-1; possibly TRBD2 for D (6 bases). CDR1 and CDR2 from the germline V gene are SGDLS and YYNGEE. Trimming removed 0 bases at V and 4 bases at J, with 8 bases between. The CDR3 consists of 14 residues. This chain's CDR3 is CASSVVAGYNEQFF. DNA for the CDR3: TGTGCCAGCAGCGTAGTGGCGGGGTACAATGAGCAGTTCTTC. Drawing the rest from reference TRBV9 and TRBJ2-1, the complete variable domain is DSGVTQTPKHLITATGQRVTLRCSPRSGDLSVYWYQQSLDQGLQFLIQYYNGEERAKGNILERFSAQQFPDLHSELNLSSLELGDSALYFCASSVVAGYNEQFFGPGTRLTVL.

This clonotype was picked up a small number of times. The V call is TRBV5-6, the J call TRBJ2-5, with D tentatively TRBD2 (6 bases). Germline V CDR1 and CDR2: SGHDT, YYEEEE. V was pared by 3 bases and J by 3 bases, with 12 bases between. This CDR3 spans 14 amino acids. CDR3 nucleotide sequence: TGTGCCAGCAGCTGGGACTCCATGAAAGAGACCCAGTACTTC. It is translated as CASSWDSMKETQYF.

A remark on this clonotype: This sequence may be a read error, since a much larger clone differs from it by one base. The CDR3 sequence is CASNLRTSGNREQFF. The DNA of the CDR3 is TGTGCCAGCAACTTAAGGACTAGCGGGAATCGTGAGCAGTTCTTC. The rearrangement joins TRBV7-2 to TRBJ2-1, with TRBD2 matching over 12 bases. The germline V gene has CDR1 SGHTA and CDR2 FQGNSA. The CDR3 runs 15 residues.

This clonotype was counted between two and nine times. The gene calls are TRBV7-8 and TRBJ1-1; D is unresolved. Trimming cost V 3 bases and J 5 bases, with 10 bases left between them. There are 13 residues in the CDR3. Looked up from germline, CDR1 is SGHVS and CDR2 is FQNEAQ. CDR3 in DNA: TGTGCCAGCAGCTTCCTGGAGGGAACTGAAGCTTTCTTT. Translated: CASSFLEGTEAFF.

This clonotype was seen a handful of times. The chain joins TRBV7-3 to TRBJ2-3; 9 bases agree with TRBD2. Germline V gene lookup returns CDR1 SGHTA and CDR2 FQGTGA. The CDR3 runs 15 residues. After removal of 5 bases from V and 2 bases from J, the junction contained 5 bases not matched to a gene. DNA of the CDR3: TGTGCCAGCAGCGATGCGGGAGGGTACACAGATACGCAGTATTTT. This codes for CASSDAGGYTDTQYF.

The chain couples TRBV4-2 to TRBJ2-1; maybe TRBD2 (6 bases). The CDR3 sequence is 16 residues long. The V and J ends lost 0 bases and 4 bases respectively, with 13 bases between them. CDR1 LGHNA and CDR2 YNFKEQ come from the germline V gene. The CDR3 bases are TGTGCCAGCAGCCAAGAGGAGGGAGAGCGGTACAATGAGCAGTTCTTC. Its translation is CASSQEEGERYNEQFF.

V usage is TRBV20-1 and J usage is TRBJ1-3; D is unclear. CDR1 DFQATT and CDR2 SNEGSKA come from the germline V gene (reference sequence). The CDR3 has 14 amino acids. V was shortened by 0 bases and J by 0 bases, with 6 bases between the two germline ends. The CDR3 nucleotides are TGCAGTGCTAGAGACTTCAGCTCTGGAAACACCATATATTTT. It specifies CSARDFSSGNTIYF.

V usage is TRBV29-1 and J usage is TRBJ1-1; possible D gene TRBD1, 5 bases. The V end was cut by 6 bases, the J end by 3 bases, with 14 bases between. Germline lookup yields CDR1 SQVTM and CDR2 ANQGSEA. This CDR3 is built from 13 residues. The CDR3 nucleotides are TGCAGCGTATACAGGACTGGGCACACTGAAGCTTTCTTT. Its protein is CSVYRTGHTEAFF.